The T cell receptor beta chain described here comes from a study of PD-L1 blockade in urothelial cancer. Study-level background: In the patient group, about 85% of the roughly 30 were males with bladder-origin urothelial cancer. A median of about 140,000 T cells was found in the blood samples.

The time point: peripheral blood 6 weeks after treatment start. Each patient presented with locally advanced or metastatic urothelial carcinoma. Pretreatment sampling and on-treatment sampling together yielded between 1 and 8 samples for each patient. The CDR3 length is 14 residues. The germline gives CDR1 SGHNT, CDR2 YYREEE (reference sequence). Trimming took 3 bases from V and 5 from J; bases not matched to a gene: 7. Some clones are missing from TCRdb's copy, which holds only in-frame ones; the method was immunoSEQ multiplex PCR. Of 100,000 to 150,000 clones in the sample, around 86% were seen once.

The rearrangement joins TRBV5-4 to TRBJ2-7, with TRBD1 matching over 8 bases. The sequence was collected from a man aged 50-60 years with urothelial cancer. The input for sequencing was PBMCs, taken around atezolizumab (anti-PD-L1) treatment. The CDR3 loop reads CASSSTDRDHEQYF. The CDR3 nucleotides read TGTGCCAGCAGCTCTACGGACAGGGACCACGAGCAGTACTTC.